These 30 T cell receptor beta chains originate from one sample sequenced in a study of tumor-infiltrating lymphocytes in glioblastoma multiforme. TCRB libraries came from RNA via three nested multiplex PCR rounds. TCRdb re-derived calls from the multiplex PCR reads in MiXCR, one entry per CDR3 protein. The repertoire consists of some 15,000 distinct CDR3 sequences, with approximately 71% occurring once and the leading ten covering 49%. Material for sequencing was brain tumor tissue. The receptors derive from a male donor with glioblastoma.

Remarks on this clonotype: An end of the junction does not agree with germline; a read error may underlie this. J is TRBJ2-2 and V is TRBV28; maybe TRBD2 (5 bases). CDR1 and CDR2 from the germline V gene are MDHEN and SYDVKM. The CDR3 is made up of 13 amino acids. CDR3 loop: CASNLRVAGELFF. As DNA, the CDR3 is TGTGCTAGCAATTTGAGGGTGGCCGGGGAGCTGTTTTTT.

The CDR3 spells CASSLDGSEAFF. The CDR3 coding sequence is TGTGCCAGCAGCTTAGATGGATCCGAAGCTTTCTTT. The chain links TRBV11-3 to TRBJ1-1; D call uncertain. Germline CDR1 is SGHNT and CDR2 is YENEEA. The CDR3 runs 12 residues. The V gene lost 0 bases and the J gene lost 8 bases, with 7 bases spanning the gap.

The chain uses TRBV13 and TRBJ2-1, with D perhaps matching TRBD2 (6 bases). Germline values: CDR1 PRHDT, CDR2 FYEKMQ (reference sequence). The V gene lost 0 bases and the J gene lost 7 bases, with 13 bases spanning the gap. The CDR3 sequence is 15 residues long. This chain's CDR3 is CASSLGVLALNEQFF. The CDR3, as DNA: TGTGCCAGCAGCTTAGGAGTACTAGCCTTGAATGAGCAGTTCTTC.

DNA of the CDR3: TGCGCCAGCAGCGAGGGACAGGGGGCTGGAACTGAAGCTTTCTTT. Protein product: CASSEGQGAGTEAFF. V usage is TRBV5-1 and J usage is TRBJ1-1, with 12 bases lining up with TRBD1. CDR1 and CDR2 from the germline V gene are SGHRS and YFSETQ. With V trimmed by 4 bases and J by 5 bases, 6 bases remained unmatched. The CDR3 spans 15 residues. The variable domain in full, with the rest retrieved from reference TRBV5-1 and TRBJ1-1, is KAGVTQTPRYLIKTRGQQVTLSCSPISGHRSVSWYQQTPGQGLQFLFEYFSETQRNKGNFPGRFSGRQFSNSRSEMNVSTLELGDSALYLCASSEGQGAGTEAFFGQGTRLTVV.

The V and J genes are TRBV6-5 and TRBJ2-7; D unclear. From germline, CDR1 is MNHEY and CDR2 SVGAGI. CDR3 length: 14 amino acids. CDR3 loop: CTSNLRNRPLEQYF. The CDR3 DNA follows: TGTACAAGCAACCTAAGAAACAGACCCCTGGAGCAGTACTTC.

Turning to this clonotype: Lacking the conserved final phenylalanine or tryptophan, this CDR3 likely reflects a read error. This rearrangement joins TRBV29-1 to TRBJ1-6; 7 nucleotides align to TRBD1. This CDR3 is 13 amino acids long. Germline values: CDR1 SQVTM, CDR2 ANQGSEA. The CDR3 sequence is CSVVRDRESPLHS. The CDR3 DNA reads TGTAGCGTTGTCAGGGACAGAGAATCACCCCTCCACTCT.

This chain links TRBV13 with TRBJ1-2; D gene uncertain. Germline V CDR1 and CDR2: PRHDT, FYEKMQ (reference sequence). V gave up 5 bases and J gave up 5 bases, with 12 bases separating them. The CDR3 loop spans 13 amino acids. In nucleotides, the CDR3 is TGTGCCAGCAGCCGGGATGTAAAGTATGGCTACACCTTC. Translated, it gives CASSRDVKYGYTF.

Relative to its sample, this clonotype is medium-sized (0.01 to 0.1%). The V and J genes are TRBV20-1 and TRBJ2-5, with TRBD1 matching 7 bases. Germline assignment: CDR1 DFQATT and CDR2 SNEGSKA (reference sequence). The CDR3 covers 13 residues. J was trimmed by 4 bases and V by 4 bases; bases with no gene match: 6. DNA of the CDR3: TGCAGTGCTACTACACAGGGGATAGAGACCCAGTACTTC. It is translated as CSATTQGIETQYF.

V is TRBV10-3 and J is TRBJ2-2, with D perhaps being TRBD1 or TRBD2 (6 bases each). V was shortened by 10 bases and J by 7 bases, with 16 bases between the two germline ends. CDR1 is ENHRY, CDR2 SYGVKD, per germline. The CDR3 consists of 13 residues. This CDR3 reads CATRPGGGGELFF. The CDR3 DNA follows: TGTGCCACCCGTCCAGGAGGGGGCGGGGAGCTGTTTTTT.

Turning to this clonotype: Its ends do not fully match the called genes, so a read error is possible. The chain employs TRBV7-8 and TRBJ2-1; weak D call: TRBD2 (5 bases). Germline V gene sequence: CDR1 SGHVS, CDR2 FQNEAQ. This CDR3 spans 14 amino acids. CDR3 in DNA: TGTGCCAGCAGCATAACTGGAGGCCTGAATGGGCAGTTCTTC. Translation gives CASSITGGLNGQFF.

To note about this clonotype: The junction departs from the called germline gene at one end, perhaps through a read error. In DNA form, the CDR3 reads TGTACCAGCAGCCTAGGGGACAGGGTTGATTCACCCCTCCACTTT. It is translated as CTSSLGDRVDSPLHF. V gene TRBV7-9 combines with J gene TRBJ1-6; 9 bases agree with TRBD1. Germline V gene sequence: CDR1 SEHNR, CDR2 FQNEAQ (reference sequence). The CDR3 covers 15 residues.

The chain uses TRBV20-1 and TRBJ2-1; TRBD1 aligns across 8 bases. Trimming at V came to 3 bases and at J to 3 bases, leaving 4 bases not matched to a gene. The CDR3 is made up of 14 amino acids. CDR1 and CDR2 (germline): DFQATT, SNEGSKA (reference sequence). The CDR3 loop is CSARDREHYNEQFF. CDR3 coding DNA: TGCAGTGCTAGGGACAGGGAACACTACAATGAGCAGTTCTTC.

In the case of this clonotype: The junction departs from germline at one end; a sequencing error may be responsible. The chain links TRBV10-3 to TRBJ2-7, with TRBD2 identical over 12 bases. Germline V gives CDR1 ENHRY, CDR2 SYGVKD. The CDR3 has 15 amino acids. The CDR3: CAISESTSGGYERYF. The CDR3 coding sequence is TGTGCCATCAGTGAGTCGACTAGCGGGGGATACGAGCGGTACTTC.

Turning to this clonotype: The junction departs from the called germline gene at one end, perhaps through a read error. The gene calls are TRBV11-2 and TRBJ2-1; 10 nucleotides align to TRBD2. Germline lookup yields CDR1 SGHAT and CDR2 FQNNGV. This CDR3 spans 13 amino acids. CDR3 protein: CASSSGLANEQFF. The CDR3 nucleotides are TGTGCCAGCAGCTCGGGACTAGCGAATGAGCAATTCTTC.

On this clonotype: The junction departs from the called germline gene at one end, perhaps through a read error. The chain links TRBV11-2 to TRBJ2-7, with 7 bases identical to TRBD1. The CDR3 sequence is 15 residues long. Germline CDR1 reads SGHAT; CDR2 reads FQNNGV. DNA for the CDR3: TGTGCCAACAGCTTCTCCATAGACAGGGTATGGGAGCAGTACTTC. It is translated as CANSFSIDRVWEQYF.

V is TRBV11-2 and J is TRBJ2-7; TRBD2 is a possible D gene (6 bases). In germline, CDR1 is SGHAT, CDR2 FQNNGV. V was cut by 0 bases and J by 4 bases, with 19 bases left in between. This CDR3 has 17 amino acids. Written as DNA, the CDR3 is TGTGCCAGCAGCTTAGATGGAGGGAAAAGTTTTTCATACGAGCAGTACTTC. The encoded protein is CASSLDGGKSFSYEQYF.

V is TRBV7-9 and J is TRBJ1-4; 9 nucleotides match TRBD1. Trimming took 9 bases from V and 7 from J; bases not matched to a gene: 15. This CDR3 is built from 16 residues. Germline assignment: CDR1 SEHNR and CDR2 FQNEAQ (reference sequence). Written as DNA, the CDR3 is TGTGCCAGTAGCCAGTCACGGGGGACAGGGAGTGAAAAACTGTTTTTT. It specifies CASSQSRGTGSEKLFF.

The chain couples TRBV20-1 to TRBJ2-1, with TRBD2 matching over 8 bases. Unmatched junction bases numbered 3, after V lost 3 bases and J lost 8 bases. Germline V lookup: CDR1 DFQATT, CDR2 SNEGSKA (reference sequence). This CDR3 has 12 residues. The CDR3 spells CSASDSGDEQFF. The CDR3 DNA sequence: TGCAGTGCTAGCGATAGCGGGGATGAGCAGTTCTTC.

The J gene is TRBJ2-6, the V gene TRBV5-1; no clear D. Germline V gene data show CDR1 as SGHRS and CDR2 as YFSETQ. This CDR3 comprises 16 residues. Trimming took off 3 bases at V and 2 bases at J, with 12 bases between the two ends. CDR3 sequence reads: CASSSSKVAGANVLTF. CDR3 in DNA: TGCGCCAGCAGCTCGAGTAAGGTAGCTGGGGCCAACGTCCTGACTTTC. Based on the CDR3 plus reference TRBV5-1 and TRBJ2-6, the full variable domain is KAGVTQTPRYLIKTRGQQVTLSCSPISGHRSVSWYQQTPGQGLQFLFEYFSETQRNKGNFPGRFSGRQFSNSRSEMNVSTLELGDSALYLCASSSSKVAGANVLTFGAGSRLTVL.

This clonotype was seen a few times. The chain carries TRBV20-1 and TRBJ1-2; possible D gene TRBD1, 5 bases. V gave up 0 bases and J gave up 0 bases, with 8 bases separating them. Germline assignment: CDR1 DFQATT and CDR2 SNEGSKA (reference sequence). The CDR3 is made up of 14 amino acids. Here the CDR3 reads CSARDDSSNYGYTF. The CDR3 DNA sequence: TGCAGTGCTAGAGACGACAGTTCTAACTATGGCTACACCTTC.

This rearrangement joins TRBV6-1 to TRBJ2-5, with D perhaps matching TRBD1 (6 bases). Trimming removed 0 bases at V and 3 bases at J, with 11 bases between. The CDR3 contains 15 residues. Germline CDR1 reads MNHNS; CDR2 reads SASEGT. The DNA for the CDR3 is TGTGCCAGCAGTGAAGCTACAGGGAGAAAAGAGACCCAGTACTTC. Protein product: CASSEATGRKETQYF.

The chain couples TRBV5-5 to TRBJ2-2, with TRBD2 as a possible D gene (6 bases). The V gene lost 6 bases and the J gene lost 3 bases, with 12 bases spanning the gap. The CDR3 extends over 14 amino acids. The germline CDR1 and CDR2 sequences are SGHKS and YYEKEE (reference sequence). The CDR3 nucleotides read TGTGCCAGCAACGAGGGACTGCACACCGGGGAGCTGTTTTTT. Its translation is CASNEGLHTGELFF.

As regards this clonotype: Germline is not matched at one junction end, which may reflect a read error. The V and J genes are TRBV11-2 and TRBJ2-3; D is undetermined. The J call may be mistaken, given a closer DNA end match to TRBJ1-5. The CDR3 is 17 residues long. Germline V CDR1 and CDR2: SGHAT, FQNNGV. As DNA, the CDR3 is TGTGCCAGCAGCATAGATCCTGCAAACACTAGCATAGATACGCAGCATTTT. Residues: CASSIDPANTSIDTQHF.

This clonotype came up many times. This may be a read error, as it is one base from a much larger clone. This chain links TRBV5-1 with TRBJ1-5, with TRBD1 as a possible D gene (5 bases). Trimming cost V 3 bases and J 5 bases, with 12 bases left between them. CDR1 SGHRS and CDR2 YFSETQ come from the germline V gene. This CDR3 is built from 14 residues. In DNA, the CDR3 is TGCGCCAGCAGCTCGTTGGGGGGGGATCAGCCCCAGCATTTT. Its translation is CASSSLGGDQPQHF.

The rearrangement links TRBV10-3 to TRBJ2-2; 8 nucleotides line up with TRBD1. The germline V gene has CDR1 ENHRY and CDR2 SYGVKD. The ends lost 10 bases at V and 1 base at J; junction bases unmatched: 5. The CDR3 has 14 amino acids. The CDR3 here is CANGGQGNTGELFF. In nucleotides, the CDR3 is TGTGCCAACGGAGGACAGGGGAACACCGGGGAGCTGTTTTTT.

This clonotype has at least ten counts. The chain has TRBV28 and TRBJ2-2; 7 bases align to TRBD1. V was clipped by 1 base and J by 4 bases; unmatched bases: 6. Germline CDR1 MDHEN, CDR2 SYDVKM. The CDR3 is made up of 16 amino acids. The CDR3 DNA follows: TGTGCCAGCAGTTTATCCGAGGGGGCAGGCACCGGGGAGCTGTTTTTT. It is translated as CASSLSEGAGTGELFF.

Comment on this clonotype: An end of the junction does not agree with germline; a read error may underlie this. V and J are TRBV10-1 and TRBJ2-2; 8 bases align to TRBD2. Germline V gene data show CDR1 as WNHNN and CDR2 as SYGVQD (reference sequence). The CDR3 runs 16 residues. CDR3 region: CASSEMAIGRVGELLF. CDR3 coding DNA: TGCGCCAGCAGTGAAATGGCTATCGGGAGGGTCGGGGAGCTGCTTTTT.

This rearrangement joins TRBV11-2 to TRBJ2-2, with unresolved D. The CDR3 loop spans 15 amino acids. Deletions cut 0 bases from V and 0 bases from J, with 5 bases between. CDR1 and CDR2 from the germline V gene are SGHAT and FQNNGV. CDR3 sequence reads: CASSLDLTNTGELFF. The CDR3 DNA reads TGTGCCAGCAGCTTAGACCTTACGAACACCGGGGAGCTGTTTTTT. Using reference TRBV11-2 and TRBJ2-2 for the parts outside the CDR3, the full variable domain is EAGVAQSPRYKIIEKRQSVAFWCNPISGHATLYWYQQILGQGPKLLIQFQNNGVVDDSQLPKDRFSAERLKGVDSTLKIQPAKLEDSAVYLCASSLDLTNTGELFFGEGSRLTVL.

With respect to this clonotype: Without the conserved terminal phenylalanine or tryptophan, this CDR3 likely stems from a read error. The DNA is left out, because the CDR3 cannot be placed on it with certainty; the CDR3 is given as TCRdb lists it. The rearrangement links TRBV11-2 to TRBJ1-1; the DNA was not compared with TRBD1, the D call given in the table. The CDR3 spans 15 residues, counting both ends. Germline loops: CDR1 SGHAT, CDR2 FQNNGV. Here the CDR3 reads CASSPKGQGGTETFY.

Turning to this clonotype: A read error is likely, as this CDR3 ends without the conserved phenylalanine or tryptophan. The genes are TRBV20-1 and TRBJ2-1; the match to TRBD2 covers 8 bases. This CDR3 region has 13 residues. The ends lost 5 bases at V and 4 bases at J; junction bases unmatched: 4. In germline, CDR1 is DFQATT, CDR2 SNEGSKA (reference sequence). The CDR3 DNA reads as TGCAGTGCTCATAGCGGGGAGTACAATGAGCAGTTCTCC. This codes for CSAHSGEYNEQFS.